This is a list of T cell receptor beta chains from one sample in a study of regulatory T cells in long-lasting Graves disease. TCRdb ran MiXCR on the multiplex PCR reads and lists one entry per CDR3 protein. The sample lists roughly 320,000 distinct CDR3 sequences, 16% occurring once. These data were likewise used in another study, on T cells in Graves' hyperthyroidism and ophthalmopathy.

Specimen: peripheral blood mononuclear cells (PBMCs), collected at new diagnosis, from a patient treated with antithyroid drugs. These receptors originate from a middle-aged man with Graves disease. Each CDR3 is given without its conserved first and last residue. Not every row has a clone size; where given, it reads once, few, many or a size class.

clone size	V gene	J gene	CDR3 protein
many	TRBV28	TRBJ1-1	ASSFEGARTEAF
-	TRBV7-9	TRBJ2-1	ASSTRTEGDEQF
many	TRBV10-3	TRBJ2-3	AISAFGDTQY
many	TRBV28	TRBJ1-5	ASSSAGTGDQPQH
many	TRBV24-1	TRBJ2-1	ATSDLRVGNEQF
-	TRBV7-3	TRBJ2-1	ASSLKRGSGGAGSYNEQF
-	TRBV28	TRBJ1-2	ASSTQYGYT
many	TRBV27	TRBJ1-1	ASSLNLGGQTEAF
many	TRBV2	TRBJ2-5	ASIGQGETQY
-	TRBV14	TRBJ2-5	ASSPLSGTGGFQETQY
few	TRBV28	TRBJ2-2	ASSLPTSGGAGGELF
many	TRBV7-8	TRBJ2-7	ASSPGTRGFYEQY
many	TRBV3-1	TRBJ2-5	ASSRGTRAVETQY
many	TRBV2	TRBJ1-3	ASSETRNTIY
-	TRBV19	TRBJ1-2	ASRPQDRGNYGYT
few	TRBV7-7	TRBJ2-3	ASSLGGGADTQY
few	TRBV20-1	TRBJ2-1	SAGPSGGPHEQF
-	TRBV3-1	TRBJ1-4	ASSPAVREKLF
-	TRBV3-1	TRBJ1-4	ASSDWKLATNEKLF
many	TRBV28	TRBJ2-6	ASTGDRGSSGANVLT
-	TRBV18	TRBJ2-1	ASSPVTVDEQF
many	TRBV20-1	TRBJ2-5	SAEDTRYQETQY
few	TRBV5-6	TRBJ2-1	ASSFSGHEQF
-	TRBV6-5	TRBJ2-7	ASSYGTGGWEQY
many	TRBV28	TRBJ2-1	ASSSYSGGGYNEQF
many	TRBV5-1	TRBJ1-1	ASSFGGQITEAF
-	TRBV9	TRBJ2-5	VSSGGAHAETQY
many	TRBV18	TRBJ1-5	ASSPTGRQPQH
many	TRBV3-1	TRBJ2-2	ASSPTSGGAYTGELF
many	TRBV6-1	TRBJ2-1	ASSNTGNYNEQF
many	TRBV28	TRBJ2-5	ASSPPTVQETQY
few	TRBV4-1	TRBJ2-2	ASSQDTPPTGGELF
-	TRBV18	TRBJ2-6	ASSPGTTGANVLT
-	TRBV6-2/TRBV6-3	TRBJ2-2	ASRDREFSGELF
many	TRBV20-1	TRBJ2-7	SARRDRAKEQY
-	TRBV2	TRBJ1-1	ACSWGAPRDTEAF
many	TRBV18	TRBJ2-5	ASSPPSRKETQY
few	TRBV28	TRBJ1-3	ASQDGLTGSTIY
-	TRBV10-3	TRBJ2-1	AISGLAYGDEQF
many	TRBV20-1	TRBJ2-3	SATDPGTWPDTQY
many	TRBV20-1	TRBJ1-5	SAKRTGSQPQH
many	TRBV5-1	TRBJ1-1	ASSPGTGGEAF
few	TRBV9	TRBJ2-1	ASSPLGDWYNEQF
few	TRBV10-3	TRBJ2-2	AIRRQGARTGELF
many	TRBV6-1	TRBJ2-2	ASSRMGDGAGELF
-	TRBV28	TRBJ1-5	ASSPNTGTVSNQPQH
-	TRBV7-6	TRBJ1-1	ASSSRAAVNRWGSNTEAF
-	TRBV19	TRBJ1-1	ASSLRDRIFEAF
-	TRBV14	TRBJ2-3	ASSQEKRFPDTQY